The 13 T cell receptor beta chains listed next were all sequenced from one sample in a study of blood T cell repertoires in COVID-19. The table came from immunoSEQ multiplex PCR; TCRdb's copy has only in-frame clones and leaves some out. The sample lists roughly 100,000 clones; over 70% were seen once. The sample comprised peripheral blood. The receptors come from a man aged 80 or over with acute or convalescent COVID-19.

This clone occurred a few times. J is TRBJ1-2 and V is TRBV2; D uncertain. CDR3 length: 13 residues. The germline CDR1 and CDR2 sequences are SNHLY and FYNNEI. V shed 1 base and J shed 3 bases, with 6 bases lying between them. CDR3: CASSEGQDYGYTF. In DNA, the CDR3 is TGTGCCAGCAGTGAAGGGCAGGACTATGGCTACACCTTC.

V usage is TRBV5-1 and J usage is TRBJ1-1, with 7 bases that match TRBD1. After removal of 4 bases from V and 2 bases from J, the junction contained 8 bases not matched to a gene. This CDR3 is built from 15 residues. Germline CDR1 reads SGHRS; CDR2 reads YFSETQ. CDR3 sequence reads: CASSIMNRGNTEAFF. Here the CDR3 DNA reads TGCGCCAGCAGCATTATGAACAGGGGAAACACTGAAGCTTTCTTT.

The chain is built from TRBV9 and TRBJ2-2; maybe TRBD2 (6 bases). This CDR3 spans 16 amino acids. The ends were cut back, 0 bases at V and 5 bases at J, with 14 bases in the middle. Germline assignment: CDR1 SGDLS and CDR2 YYNGEE. The CDR3 loop reads CASSVGVAEGTGELFF. CDR3 DNA: TGTGCCAGCAGCGTAGGGGTAGCGGAAGGGACCGGGGAGCTGTTTTTT.

The rearrangement uses TRBV5-1 and TRBJ2-3, with 7 bases fitting TRBD2. CDR1 and CDR2 (germline): SGHRS, YFSETQ. The CDR3 runs 16 residues. V trimming: 0 bases; J trimming: 1 base; junction bases outside the gene matches: 5. CDR3 sequence (DNA): TGCGCCAGCAGCTTGGGATCGAGCGGGGGCACAGATACGCAGTATTTT. This encodes CASSLGSSGGTDTQYF.

The chain couples TRBV30 to TRBJ1-5; TRBD1 aligns across 9 bases. The CDR3 contains 19 residues. CDR1 is GTSNPN and CDR2 is SVGIG in the germline V gene (reference sequence). J lost 0 bases, V lost 0 bases, and 12 bases had no gene match. The CDR3 DNA sequence: TGTGCCTGGAGTGTAAAATGGACAGGGGCTTATGATAGCAATCAGCCCCAGCATTTT. It codes for CAWSVKWTGAYDSNQPQHF.

V and J are TRBV4-1 and TRBJ2-7, with 7 bases matching TRBD1. The junction had 8 bases not matched to a gene; V was cut back by 3 bases and J by 0 bases. This CDR3 has 16 residues. Germline assignment: CDR1 MGHRA and CDR2 YSYEKL. The CDR3 sequence is CASSHPGTANSYEQYF. Here the CDR3 DNA reads TGCGCCAGCAGCCATCCCGGGACAGCCAACTCCTACGAGCAGTACTTC.

The V call is TRBV24-1, the J call TRBJ2-1; the match to TRBD2 covers 15 bases. The CDR3 has 14 amino acids. Germline-derived CDR1 and CDR2 are KGHDR and SFDVKD. V shed 5 bases, J shed 8 bases, and the junction held 0 bases outside the gene matches. The DNA of the CDR3 is TGTGCCACCAGTGGGACTAGCGGGGGGGATGAGCAGTTCTTC. Translating gives CATSGTSGGDEQFF.

V gene TRBV6-4 combines with J gene TRBJ2-6; 9 positions agree with TRBD1. The CDR3 is 14 amino acids. The V and J ends lost 4 bases and 13 bases, in that order; junction bases with no gene match: 8. Germline V lookup: CDR1 MRHNA, CDR2 SNTAGT. The CDR3 region has the DNA TGTGCCAGCAGTGGTGACAGGGGGAAAGGTGTCCTGACTTTC. It codes for CASSGDRGKGVLTF.

V is TRBV7-9 and J is TRBJ2-7; a possible D gene is TRBD1 (5 bases). Trimming shortened V by 3 bases and J by 5 bases, and 17 bases separated the two germline ends. The CDR3 runs 15 residues. Germline V gene data show CDR1 as SEHNR and CDR2 as FQNEAQ (reference sequence). CDR3 sequence: CASSFTAGKGHEQYF. The CDR3 DNA is TGTGCCAGCAGCTTCACGGCAGGGAAGGGCCACGAGCAGTACTTC.

The CDR3 bases are TGTGCCAGCAGCGGTAGGACAGGGATGACCTCCTACGAGCAGTACTTC. Encoded protein: CASSGRTGMTSYEQYF. The rearrangement uses TRBV5-6 and TRBJ2-7, with 8 bases fitting TRBD1. CDR3 size: 16 residues. Germline CDR1 and CDR2: SGHDT and YYEEEE. After removal of 4 bases from V and 0 bases from J, the junction contained 9 bases not matched to a gene.

This CDR3 reads CASSYSGTGNYNEQFF. The DNA for the CDR3 is TGTGCCAGCAGTTACAGTGGGACAGGGAATTACAATGAGCAGTTCTTC. The chain recombines TRBV6-5 with TRBJ2-1; the match to TRBD1 covers 9 bases. Per the germline V gene, CDR1 is MNHEY and CDR2 is SVGAGI. This CDR3 is 16 amino acids long. With V trimmed by 2 bases and J by 4 bases, 6 bases remained unmatched.

The rearrangement links TRBV6-6 to TRBJ2-3; no firm D call. The germline V gene has CDR1 MNHNY and CDR2 SVGAGI (reference sequence). There are 13 residues in the CDR3. The V gene lost 2 bases and the J gene lost 1 base, with 4 bases spanning the gap. The CDR3 coding sequence is TGTGCCAGCAGTTACACAGGCACAGATACGCAGTATTTT. Amino acid sequence: CASSYTGTDTQYF.

Concerning this clone itself: The junction and the germline gene differ at one end; a read error may be behind it. The chain uses TRBV7-3 and TRBJ2-4; 9 positions match TRBD2. Per germline, CDR1 SGHTA and CDR2 FQGTGA. The CDR3 extends over 15 amino acids. CDR3 amino acids: CASSLGLAGLNVQYF. The CDR3 DNA follows: TGTGCCAGCAGCTTGGGGCTAGCGGGACTAAACGTTCAGTACTTC.